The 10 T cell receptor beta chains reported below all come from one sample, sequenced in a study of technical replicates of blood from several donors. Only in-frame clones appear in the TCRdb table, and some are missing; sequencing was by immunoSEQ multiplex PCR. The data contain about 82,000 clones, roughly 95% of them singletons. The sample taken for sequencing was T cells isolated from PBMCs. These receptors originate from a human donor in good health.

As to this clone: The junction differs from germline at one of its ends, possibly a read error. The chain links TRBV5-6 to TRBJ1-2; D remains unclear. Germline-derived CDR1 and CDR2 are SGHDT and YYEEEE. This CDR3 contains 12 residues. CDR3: CASSLGLQDNAF. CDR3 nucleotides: TGTGCCAGCAGCTTGGGTTTGCAGGATAACGCCTTC. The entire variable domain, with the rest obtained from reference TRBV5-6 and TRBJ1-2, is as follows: DAGVTQSPTHLIKTRGQQVTLRCSPKSGHDTVSWYQQALGQGPQFIFQYYEEEERQRGNFPDRFSGHQFPNYSSELNVNALLLGDSALYLCASSLGLQDNAFGSGTRLTVV.

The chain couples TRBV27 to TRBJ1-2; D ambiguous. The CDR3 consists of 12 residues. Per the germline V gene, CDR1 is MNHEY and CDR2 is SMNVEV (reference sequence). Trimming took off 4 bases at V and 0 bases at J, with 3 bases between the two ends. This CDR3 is CASSSTNYGYTF. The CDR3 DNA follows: TGTGCCAGCAGTTCTACTAACTATGGCTACACCTTC.

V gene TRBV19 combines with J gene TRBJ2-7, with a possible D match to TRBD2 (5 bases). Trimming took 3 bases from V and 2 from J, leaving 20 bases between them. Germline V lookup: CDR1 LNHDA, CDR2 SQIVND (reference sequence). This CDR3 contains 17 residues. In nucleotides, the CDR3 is TGTGCCAGTAGTATCAACCACGGGGATGACGGCCCCTACGAGCAGTACTTC. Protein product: CASSINHGDDGPYEQYF.

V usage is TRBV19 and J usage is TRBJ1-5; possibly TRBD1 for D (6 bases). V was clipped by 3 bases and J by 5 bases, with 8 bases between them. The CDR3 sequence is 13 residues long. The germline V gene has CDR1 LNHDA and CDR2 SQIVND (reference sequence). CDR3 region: CASSITGYQPQHF. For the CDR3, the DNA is TGTGCCAGTAGTATTACAGGGTATCAGCCCCAGCATTTT.

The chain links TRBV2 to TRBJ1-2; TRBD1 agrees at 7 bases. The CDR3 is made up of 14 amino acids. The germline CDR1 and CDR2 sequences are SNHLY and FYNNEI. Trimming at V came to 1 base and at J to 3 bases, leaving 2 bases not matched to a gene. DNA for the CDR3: TGTGCCAGCAGTGAAGGGACAGGCTACTATGGCTACACCTTC. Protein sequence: CASSEGTGYYGYTF.

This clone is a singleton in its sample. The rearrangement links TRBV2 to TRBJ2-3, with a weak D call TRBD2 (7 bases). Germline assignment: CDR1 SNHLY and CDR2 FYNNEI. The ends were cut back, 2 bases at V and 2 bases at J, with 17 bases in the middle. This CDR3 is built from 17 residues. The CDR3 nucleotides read TGTGCCAGCAGTGAATTGGGCGGGGGCTTATACACAGATACGCAGTATTTT. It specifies CASSELGGGLYTDTQYF. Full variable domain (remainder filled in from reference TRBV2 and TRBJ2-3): EPEVTQTPSHQVTQMGQEVILRCVPISNHLYFYWYRQILGQKVEFLVSFYNNEISEKSEIFDDQFSVERPDGSNFTLKIRSTKLEDSAMYFCASSELGGGLYTDTQYFGPGTRLTVL.

The CDR3 DNA reads as TGTGCCAGCAGCTTAGGGAGTGGCCTACCCTACGAGCAGTACTTC. Residues: CASSLGSGLPYEQYF. The chain is built from TRBV7-8 and TRBJ2-7, with D unresolved. The CDR3 runs to 15 residues. CDR1 is SGHVS and CDR2 is FQNEAQ in the germline V gene. V lost 1 base and J 2 bases, leaving 12 bases between the germline ends.

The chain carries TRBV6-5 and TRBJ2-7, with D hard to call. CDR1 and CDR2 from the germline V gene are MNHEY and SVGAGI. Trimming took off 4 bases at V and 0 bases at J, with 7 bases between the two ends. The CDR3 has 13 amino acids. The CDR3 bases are TGTGCCAGCAGTTTAACAGCCTCCTACGAGCAGTACTTC. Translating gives CASSLTASYEQYF.

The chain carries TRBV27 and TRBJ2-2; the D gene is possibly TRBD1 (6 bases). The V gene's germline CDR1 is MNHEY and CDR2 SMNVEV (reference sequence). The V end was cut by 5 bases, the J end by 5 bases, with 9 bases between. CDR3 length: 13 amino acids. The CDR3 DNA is TGTGCCAGCAGTCCTACAGGGACCGGGGAGCTGTTTTTT. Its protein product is CASSPTGTGELFF.

CDR3 residues: CATKGLAGEEFF. The CDR3 nucleotides are TGTGCCACGAAGGGACTAGCGGGAGAAGAATTCTTC. This rearrangement joins TRBV6-5 to TRBJ2-1; 14 bases align to TRBD2. CDR3 size: 12 residues. With V trimmed by 10 bases and J by 16 bases, 9 bases remained unmatched. CDR1 and CDR2 from the germline V gene are MNHEY and SVGAGI.